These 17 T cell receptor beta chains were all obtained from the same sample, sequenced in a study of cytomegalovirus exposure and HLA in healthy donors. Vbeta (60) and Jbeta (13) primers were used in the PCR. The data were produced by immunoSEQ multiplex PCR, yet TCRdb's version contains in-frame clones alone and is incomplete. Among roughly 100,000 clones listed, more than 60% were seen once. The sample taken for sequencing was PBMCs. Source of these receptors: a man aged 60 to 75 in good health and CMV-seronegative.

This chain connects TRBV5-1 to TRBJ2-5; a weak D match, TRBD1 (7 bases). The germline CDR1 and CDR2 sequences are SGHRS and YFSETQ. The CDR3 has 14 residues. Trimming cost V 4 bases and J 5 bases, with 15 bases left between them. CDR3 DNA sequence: TGCGCCAGCAGCCCGGAGGGACAGAGGGAGACCCAGTACTTC. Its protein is CASSPEGQRETQYF.

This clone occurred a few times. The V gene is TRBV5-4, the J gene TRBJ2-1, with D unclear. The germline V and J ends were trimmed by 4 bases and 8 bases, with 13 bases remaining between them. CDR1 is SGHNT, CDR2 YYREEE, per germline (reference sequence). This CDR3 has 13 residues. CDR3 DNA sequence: TGTGCCAGCAGCCCGTCACGCCGGGATGAGCAGTTCTTC. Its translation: CASSPSRRDEQFF.

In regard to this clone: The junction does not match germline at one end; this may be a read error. The CDR3 DNA sequence: TGTGCCATCAGTGGTGAAGGGGCTGAAAGCTCCTATAATTCACCTCTCCACTTT. It codes for CAISGEGAESSYNSPLHF. The rearrangement links TRBV10-3 to TRBJ1-6; perhaps TRBD1 as D (5 bases). This CDR3 comprises 18 residues. Germline CDR1 is ENHRY and CDR2 is SYGVKD.

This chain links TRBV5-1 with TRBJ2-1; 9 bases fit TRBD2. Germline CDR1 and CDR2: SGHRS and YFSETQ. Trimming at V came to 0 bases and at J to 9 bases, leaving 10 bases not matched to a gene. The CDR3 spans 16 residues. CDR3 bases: TGCGCCAGCAGCTTGGTTTTGGCGGGGGGGCCCGGTGAGCAGTTCTTC. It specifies CASSLVLAGGPGEQFF.

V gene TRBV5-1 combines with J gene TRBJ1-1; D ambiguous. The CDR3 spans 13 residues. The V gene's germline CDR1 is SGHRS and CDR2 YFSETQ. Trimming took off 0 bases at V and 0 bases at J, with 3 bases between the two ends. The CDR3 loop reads CASSLAVNTEAFF. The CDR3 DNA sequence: TGCGCCAGCAGCTTGGCGGTGAACACTGAAGCTTTCTTT.

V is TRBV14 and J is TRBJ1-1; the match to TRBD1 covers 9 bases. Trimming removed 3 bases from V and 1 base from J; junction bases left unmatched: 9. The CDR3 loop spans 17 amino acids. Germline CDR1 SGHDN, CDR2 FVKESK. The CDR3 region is CASSQDRGFIWNTEAFF. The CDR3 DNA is TGTGCCAGCAGCCAGGACAGGGGTTTTATCTGGAACACTGAAGCTTTCTTT. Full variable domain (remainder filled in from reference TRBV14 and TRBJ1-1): EAGVTQFPSHSVIEKGQTVTLRCDPISGHDNLYWYRRVMGKEIKFLLHFVKESKQDESGMPNNRFLAERTGGTYSTLKVQPAELEDSGVYFCASSQDRGFIWNTEAFFGQGTRLTVV.

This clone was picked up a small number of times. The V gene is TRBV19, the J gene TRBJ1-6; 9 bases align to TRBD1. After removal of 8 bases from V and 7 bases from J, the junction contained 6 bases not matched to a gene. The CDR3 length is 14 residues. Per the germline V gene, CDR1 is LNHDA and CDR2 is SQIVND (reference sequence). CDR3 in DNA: TGTGCCAGTTTCCCCGGGACAGGGAATTCACCCCTCCACTTT. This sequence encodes CASFPGTGNSPLHF.

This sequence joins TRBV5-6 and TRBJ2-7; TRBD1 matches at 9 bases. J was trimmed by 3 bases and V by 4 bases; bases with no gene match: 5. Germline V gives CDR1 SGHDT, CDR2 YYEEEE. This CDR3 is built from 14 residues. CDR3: CASSGGTGNYEQYF. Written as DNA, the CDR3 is TGTGCCAGCAGCGGAGGGACAGGGAACTACGAGCAGTACTTC.

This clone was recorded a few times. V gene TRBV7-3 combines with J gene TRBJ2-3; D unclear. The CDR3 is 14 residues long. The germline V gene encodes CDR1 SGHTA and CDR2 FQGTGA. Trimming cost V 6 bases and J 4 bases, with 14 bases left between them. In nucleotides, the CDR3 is TGTGCCAGCAGTAGCTCCCTCTCTTCAGATACGCAGTATTTT. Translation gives CASSSSLSSDTQYF.

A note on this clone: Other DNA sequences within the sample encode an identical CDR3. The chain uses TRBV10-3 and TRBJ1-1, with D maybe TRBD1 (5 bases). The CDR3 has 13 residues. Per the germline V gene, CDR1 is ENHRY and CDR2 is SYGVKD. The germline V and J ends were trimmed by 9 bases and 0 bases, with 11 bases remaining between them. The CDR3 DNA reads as TGTGCCATTCGACAGTACATGAACACTGAAGCTTTCTTT. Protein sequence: CAIRQYMNTEAFF.

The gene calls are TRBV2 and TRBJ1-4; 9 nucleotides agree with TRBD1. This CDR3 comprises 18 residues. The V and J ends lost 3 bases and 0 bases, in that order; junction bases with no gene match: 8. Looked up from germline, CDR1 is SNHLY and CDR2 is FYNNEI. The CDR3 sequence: CASSDMPGQGTTNEKLFF. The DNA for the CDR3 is TGTGCCAGCAGTGATATGCCGGGACAGGGAACAACTAATGAAAAACTGTTTTTT.

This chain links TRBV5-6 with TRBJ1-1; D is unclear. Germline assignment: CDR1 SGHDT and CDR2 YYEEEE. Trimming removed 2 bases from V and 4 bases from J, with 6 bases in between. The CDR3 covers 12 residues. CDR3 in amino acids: CASSFPSTEAFF. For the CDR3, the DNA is TGTGCCAGCAGCTTCCCTTCCACTGAAGCTTTCTTT. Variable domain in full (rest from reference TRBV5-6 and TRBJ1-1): DAGVTQSPTHLIKTRGQQVTLRCSPKSGHDTVSWYQQALGQGPQFIFQYYEEEERQRGNFPDRFSGHQFPNYSSELNVNALLLGDSALYLCASSFPSTEAFFGQGTRLTVV.

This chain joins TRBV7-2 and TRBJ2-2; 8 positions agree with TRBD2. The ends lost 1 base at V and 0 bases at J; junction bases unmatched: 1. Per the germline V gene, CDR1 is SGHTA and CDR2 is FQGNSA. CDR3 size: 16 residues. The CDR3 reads CASSLDGGANTGELFF. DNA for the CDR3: TGTGCCAGCAGCTTAGACGGGGGGGCGAACACCGGGGAGCTGTTTTTT. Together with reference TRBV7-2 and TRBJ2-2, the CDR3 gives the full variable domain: GAGVSQSPSNKVTEKGKDVELRCDPISGHTALYWYRQSLGQGLEFLIYFQGNSAPDKSGLPSDRFSAERTGGSVSTLTIQRTQQEDSAVYLCASSLDGGANTGELFFGEGSRLTVL.

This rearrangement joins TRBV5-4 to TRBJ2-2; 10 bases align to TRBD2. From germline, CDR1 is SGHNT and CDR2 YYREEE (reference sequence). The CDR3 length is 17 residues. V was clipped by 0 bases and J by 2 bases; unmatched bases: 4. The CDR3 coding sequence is TGTGCCAGCAGCTTGGGAACTAGCGGGGCCAACACCGGGGAGCTGTTTTTT. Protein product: CASSLGTSGANTGELFF.

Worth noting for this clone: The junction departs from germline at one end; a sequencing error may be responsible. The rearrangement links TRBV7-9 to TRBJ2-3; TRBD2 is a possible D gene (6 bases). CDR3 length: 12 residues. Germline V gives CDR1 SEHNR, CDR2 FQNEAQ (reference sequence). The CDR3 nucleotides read TGTTCCAGCAGCTTTCGGGGGGATACGCAGTATTTT. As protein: CSSSFRGDTQYF.

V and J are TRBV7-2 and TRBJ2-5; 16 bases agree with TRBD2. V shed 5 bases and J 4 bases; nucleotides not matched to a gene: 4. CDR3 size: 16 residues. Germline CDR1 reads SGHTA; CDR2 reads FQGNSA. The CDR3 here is CASSGTSGGAIETQYF. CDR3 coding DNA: TGTGCCAGCAGCGGGACTAGCGGGGGGGCTATAGAGACCCAGTACTTC. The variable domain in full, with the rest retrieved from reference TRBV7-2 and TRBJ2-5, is GAGVSQSPSNKVTEKGKDVELRCDPISGHTALYWYRQSLGQGLEFLIYFQGNSAPDKSGLPSDRFSAERTGGSVSTLTIQRTQQEDSAVYLCASSGTSGGAIETQYFGPGTRLLVL.

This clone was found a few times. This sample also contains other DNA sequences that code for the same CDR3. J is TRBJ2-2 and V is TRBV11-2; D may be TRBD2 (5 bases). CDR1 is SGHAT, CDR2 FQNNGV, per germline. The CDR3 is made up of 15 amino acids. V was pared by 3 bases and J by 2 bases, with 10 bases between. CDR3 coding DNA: TGTGCCAGCAGCTTGAGGGTGGTTAACACCGGGGAGCTGTTTTTT. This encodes CASSLRVVNTGELFF.